The rows below give T cell receptor beta chains drawn from one sample of a study of T cells after posttransplantation cyclophosphamide. Method: immunoSEQ multiplex PCR; TCRdb's copy keeps in-frame clones and lacks some. The table records 35,000 to 40,000 clones, around 80% of them present only once. The material sequenced was CD4+ T cells sorted from blood, taken 1,700 to 2,000 days after a stem cell transplant with posttransplant cyclophosphamide. The source is a female patient in her 40s who received an allogeneic stem cell transplant from a related donor, was CMV-positive, and had no GVHD. Some T cells may have originated in the graft donor. The conserved cysteine and the conserved F or W are not part of the CDR3 here. Each record gives: V gene, CDR3 protein.

TRBV10-3 AISDGRVSSGANVLT
TRBV7-9 ASSNTGGDYGYT
TRBV10-3 AISARGTDYGYT
TRBV19 ASSTGQGENTIY
TRBV5-1 ASSWGNRDTGELF
TRBV6-1 ASSGTSGGAPTDTQY
TRBV7-8 ASQSGGTDTQY
TRBV7-6 ASSSAAVSSYNEQF
TRBV5-1 ASSLAVSGGVTGTDTQY
TRBV5-4 ASSNTGQGYEQF
TRBV7-9 ASSLVMGGAGNQPQH
TRBV7-9 ASSLATGALGTEAF
TRBV7-6 ASSPGTGGGGANVLT
TRBV29-1 SAGQGYAYEQY
TRBV6-1 AGGSYRVSNQPQH